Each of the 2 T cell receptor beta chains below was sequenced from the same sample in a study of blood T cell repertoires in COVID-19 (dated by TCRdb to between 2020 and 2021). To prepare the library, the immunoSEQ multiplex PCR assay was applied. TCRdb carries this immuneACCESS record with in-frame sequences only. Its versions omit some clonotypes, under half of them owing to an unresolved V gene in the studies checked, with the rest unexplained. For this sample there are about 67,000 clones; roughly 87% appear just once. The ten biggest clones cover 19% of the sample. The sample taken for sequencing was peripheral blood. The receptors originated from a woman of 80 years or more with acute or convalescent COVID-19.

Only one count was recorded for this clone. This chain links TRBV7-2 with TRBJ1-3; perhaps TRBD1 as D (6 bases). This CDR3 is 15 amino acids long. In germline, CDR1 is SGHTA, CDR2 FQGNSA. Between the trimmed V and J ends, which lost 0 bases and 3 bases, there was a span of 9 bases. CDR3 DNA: TGTGCCAGCAGCTTAGCAGGGGGTAGTGGAAACACCATATATTTT. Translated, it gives CASSLAGGSGNTIYF.

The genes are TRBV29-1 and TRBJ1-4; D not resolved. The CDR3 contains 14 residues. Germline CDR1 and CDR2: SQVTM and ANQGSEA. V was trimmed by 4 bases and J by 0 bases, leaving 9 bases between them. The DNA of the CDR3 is TGCAGCGTTGTCGGGAGATCAACTAATGAAAAACTGTTTTTT. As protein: CSVVGRSTNEKLFF.